A selection of T cell receptor beta chains follows, all from one sample in a study of graft-versus-host responses after intestinal transplantation. Method: immunoSEQ multiplex PCR; TCRdb's copy keeps in-frame clones and lacks some. The data hold roughly 69,000 clones, with roughly 92% observed a single time. Sequencing was performed on bone marrow, taken around 720 days after intestinal transplantation. All receptors derive from a human patient who received an intestinal transplant, so some T cells may come from the graft donor. The CDR3 runs from the conserved cysteine through the conserved F or W. The D gene is left open where the match is weak. Size is stated for part of the rows, as once, few or many counts, or as a class when the clone is expanded.

d_call: NA; clone_size: NA; v_call: TRBV5-5; j_call: TRBJ2-7; cdr3_nt: TGTGCCAGCAGGCTCGGTCGGGAGTACGAGCAGTACTTC; cdr3_aa: CASRLGREYEQYF
d_call: NA; clone_size: once; v_call: TRBV7-9; j_call: TRBJ2-5; cdr3_nt: TGTGCCAGCAGCCCTGCCTGGGGGAGCCAAGAGACCCAGTACTTC; cdr3_aa: CASSPAWGSQETQYF
d_call: TRBD1; clone_size: NA; v_call: TRBV5-1; j_call: TRBJ2-7; cdr3_nt: TGCGCCAGCAGCCCCGACAGGGGGCAGAATAAGCAGTACTTC; cdr3_aa: CASSPDRGQNKQYF
d_call: TRBD1; clone_size: NA; v_call: TRBV18; j_call: TRBJ1-2; cdr3_nt: TGTGCCAGCTCACCAGGGACAGGGGCTAGTTATGGCTACACCTTC; cdr3_aa: CASSPGTGASYGYTF
d_call: TRBD1; clone_size: once; v_call: TRBV11-2; j_call: TRBJ1-1; cdr3_nt: TGTGCCAGCAGCTTAGGGGGACAGGGGAAAACTTTCTTT; cdr3_aa: CASSLGGQGKTFF
d_call: TRBD1; clone_size: NA; v_call: TRBV30; j_call: TRBJ1-4; cdr3_nt: TGTGCCTGGATGGGACAGGATAATGAAAAACTGTTTTTT; cdr3_aa: CAWMGQDNEKLFF
d_call: TRBD1; clone_size: NA; v_call: TRBV6-5; j_call: TRBJ2-1; cdr3_nt: TGTGCCAGCAGTTACCAGGGACAGGGGGCCTACAATGAGCAGTTCTTC; cdr3_aa: CASSYQGQGAYNEQFF
d_call: TRBD2; clone_size: few; v_call: TRBV6-1; j_call: TRBJ2-2; cdr3_nt: TGTGCCAGCAGTGAATTAGCGGGGGGGCCCGGGGAGCTGTTTTTT; cdr3_aa: CASSELAGGPGELFF
d_call: NA; clone_size: NA; v_call: TRBV19; j_call: TRBJ2-3; cdr3_nt: TGTGCCAGTAGTGACCCCTGGCGCACAGATACGCAGTATTTT; cdr3_aa: CASSDPWRTDTQYF
d_call: TRBD2; clone_size: NA; v_call: TRBV10-1; j_call: TRBJ2-1; cdr3_nt: TGCGCCAGCAGTGTCAGCGGGGGCACCTACAATGAGCAGTTCTTC; cdr3_aa: CASSVSGGTYNEQFF
d_call: NA; clone_size: NA; v_call: TRBV6-5; j_call: TRBJ1-2; cdr3_nt: TGTGCCAGCAGTTACGGGGTGGAGATCAACTATGGCTACACCTTC; cdr3_aa: CASSYGVEINYGYTF
d_call: NA; clone_size: NA; v_call: TRBV6-1; j_call: TRBJ2-7; cdr3_nt: TGTGCCAGCAGTGAAGGTTGGCAGTCCTACGAGCAGTACTTC; cdr3_aa: CASSEGWQSYEQYF
d_call: NA; clone_size: NA; v_call: TRBV30; j_call: TRBJ2-7; cdr3_nt: TGTGCCTGGGTTGTTAATGCCGAGCAGTACTTC; cdr3_aa: CAWVVNAEQYF
d_call: NA; clone_size: NA; v_call: TRBV2; j_call: TRBJ2-2; cdr3_nt: TGTGCCAGCAGTGATCCGGACACTCCGAACACCGGGGAGCTGTTTTTT; cdr3_aa: CASSDPDTPNTGELFF
d_call: NA; clone_size: few; v_call: TRBV5-4; j_call: TRBJ1-4; cdr3_nt: TGTGCCAGCAGCCTCGGTTCACCTAATGAAAAACTGTTTTTT; cdr3_aa: CASSLGSPNEKLFF
d_call: TRBD1; clone_size: NA; v_call: TRBV28; j_call: TRBJ2-6; cdr3_nt: TGTGCCAGCAGTTTAATCGGACAGGCTAACTCTGGGGCCAACGTCCTGACTTTC; cdr3_aa: CASSLIGQANSGANVLTF
d_call: NA; clone_size: NA; v_call: TRBV6-1; j_call: TRBJ1-5; cdr3_nt: TGTGCCAGCAACTTCCAGAAATATAGCAATCAGCCCCAGCATTTT; cdr3_aa: CASNFQKYSNQPQHF
d_call: TRBD1; clone_size: NA; v_call: TRBV27; j_call: TRBJ2-5; cdr3_nt: TGTGCCAGCAGTTTAAGGACAGGGAGGGAGACCCAGTACTTC; cdr3_aa: CASSLRTGRETQYF
d_call: NA; clone_size: NA; v_call: TRBV7-2; j_call: TRBJ1-2; cdr3_nt: TGTGCCAGCAGCTTAGTCAGCTATGGCTACACCTTC; cdr3_aa: CASSLVSYGYTF
d_call: NA; clone_size: NA; v_call: TRBV5-1; j_call: TRBJ2-7; cdr3_nt: TGCGCCAGCAGCTTGGATGGGGGCAAATCCTACGAGCAGTACTTC; cdr3_aa: CASSLDGGKSYEQYF